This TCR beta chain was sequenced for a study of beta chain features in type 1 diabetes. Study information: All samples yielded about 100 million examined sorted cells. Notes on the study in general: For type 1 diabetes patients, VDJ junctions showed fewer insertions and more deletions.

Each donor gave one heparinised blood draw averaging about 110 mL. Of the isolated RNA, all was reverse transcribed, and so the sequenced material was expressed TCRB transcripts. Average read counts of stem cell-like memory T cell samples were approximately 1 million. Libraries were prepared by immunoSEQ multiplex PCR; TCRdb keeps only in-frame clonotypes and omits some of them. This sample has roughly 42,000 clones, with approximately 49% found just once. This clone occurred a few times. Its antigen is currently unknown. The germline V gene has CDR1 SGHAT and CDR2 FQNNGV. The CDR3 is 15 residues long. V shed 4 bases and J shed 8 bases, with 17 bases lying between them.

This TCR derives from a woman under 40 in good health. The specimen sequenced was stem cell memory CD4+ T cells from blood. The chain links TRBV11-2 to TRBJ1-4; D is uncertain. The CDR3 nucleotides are TGTGCCAGCAGCTATCCTCGGACGGGAGGGGAAAAACTGTTTTTT. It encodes CASSYPRTGGEKLFF.